A selection of T cell receptor beta chains follows, all from one sample in a study of blood T cell repertoires in COVID-19. Measured with immunoSEQ multiplex PCR; TCRdb has only the in-frame clones, and not every one. The sample includes a few hundred thousand clones, about 88% of them seen just once. Sample: peripheral blood. The source of these receptors is a woman between 25 and 40 years old with COVID-19, enrolled during active disease. The CDR3 runs from the conserved cysteine through the conserved F or W. D genes are given only for firm matches. Where a row states a size, it is once, few, many or the class of an expanded clone; other rows omit it.

TRBV6-2/TRBV6-3,-,14,TRBJ1-1,-,TGTGCCAGCAGTTACGGTGTACAGGGCCCCTGGGCTTTCTTT,CASSYGVQGPWAFF
TRBV7-9,-,14,TRBJ2-5,-,TGTGCCAGCAGCTTGCCGGGTTTCTGGGAGACCCAGTACTTC,CASSLPGFWETQYF
TRBV29-1,TRBD1,14,TRBJ1-2,-,TGCAGCGTTGAAGGCCACAGGGGCGGCTATGGCTACACCTTC,CSVEGHRGGYGYTF
TRBV6-2/TRBV6-3,-,14,TRBJ2-1,few,TGTGCCAGCAGTTACTCGCTAGAAAGCGATGAGCAGTTCTTC,CASSYSLESDEQFF
TRBV15,TRBD2,19,TRBJ2-5,-,TGTGCCACCAGCAGAGAGCGGCTAGCGGGAGGCCGAAGTCAAGAGACCCAGTACTTC,CATSRERLAGGRSQETQYF
TRBV3-1/TRBV3-2,TRBD1,13,TRBJ1-2,-,TGTGCCAGCAGCCCAGGGGGCGACTATGGCTACACCTTC,CASSPGGDYGYTF
TRBV12-5,-,11,TRBJ2-7,-,TGTGCTAGTGGTCTGGGTCGCGAGCAGTACTTC,CASGLGREQYF
TRBV2,TRBD1,14,TRBJ1-5,-,TGTGCCAGCAGTGCGGACAGGGGGGATCAGCCCCAGCATTTT,CASSADRGDQPQHF
TRBV2,TRBD2,15,TRBJ2-1,-,TGTGCCAGCAGTGAGGCGGGAGGGCCGGGCAATGAGCAGTTCTTC,CASSEAGGPGNEQFF
TRBV4-1,-,15,TRBJ1-2,-,TGCGCCAGCAGCCAAGACCCGTGGCAGCGCGGCGGCTACACCTTC,CASSQDPWQRGGYTF
TRBV4-2,-,13,TRBJ1-1,once,TGTGCCAGCAGCCCCACCTCGGGGGACCCTGGTTTCTTT,CASSPTSGDPGFF
TRBV24-1,-,14,TRBJ2-1,-,TGTGCCACCAGTGACCCGGGACTCCCTTTTGAGCAGTTCTTC,CATSDPGLPFEQFF
TRBV21-1,-,13,TRBJ1-1,few,TGTGCCAGCAGCAATTCCAAGAACACTGAAGCTTTCTTT,CASSNSKNTEAFF
TRBV4-3,TRBD2,16,TRBJ2-5,-,TGCGCCAGCAGCCAACACTTAGCGGGAGAGGGTGAGACCCAGTACTTC,CASSQHLAGEGETQYF
TRBV3-1/TRBV3-2,TRBD2,17,TRBJ2-5,-,TGTGCCAGCAGCCAAGAAGCGCGGGACTATACTCAAGAGACCCAGTACTTC,CASSQEARDYTQETQYF
TRBV2,-,13,TRBJ2-5,-,TGTGCCAGCATTCGGCAGGTTGAAGAGACCCAGTACTTC,CASIRQVEETQYF
TRBV7-6,TRBD2,15,TRBJ2-7,-,TGTGCCAGCAGTCGGACTAGCTTCAGCTCCTACGAGCAGTACTTC,CASSRTSFSSYEQYF
TRBV19,-,13,TRBJ2-7,-,TGTGCCAGTAGTATGGGAGGCAGCCGCGAGCAGTACTTC,CASSMGGSREQYF
TRBV4-2,-,13,TRBJ1-4,-,TGTGCCAGCAGCCAGGGGCCTGGAGAAAAACTGTTTTTT,CASSQGPGEKLFF
TRBV5-1,-,16,TRBJ1-1,-,TGCGCCAGCAGCTTGGGTTCAGGGGCCAGGGTGACTGAAGCTTTCTTT,CASSLGSGARVTEAFF
TRBV28,-,13,TRBJ1-2,-,TGTGCCAGCAGTCCTCCTGGGCACTATGGCTACACCTTC,CASSPPGHYGYTF
TRBV15,TRBD1,16,TRBJ2-7,-,TGTGCCACCAGCAGAGACGGGACAGGGAATCCCTACGAGCAGTACTTC,CATSRDGTGNPYEQYF
TRBV7-9,TRBD1,15,TRBJ1-1,-,TGTGCCAGCACTCTCCCCCGGGACAGCAACACTGAAGCTTTCTTT,CASTLPRDSNTEAFF
TRBV5-5,-,16,TRBJ2-7,-,TGTGCCAGCAGCCCCCTCCCAGGGGGGACCCTCCACGAGCAGTACTTC,CASSPLPGGTLHEQYF
TRBV5-4,-,14,TRBJ1-1,-,TGTGCCAGCAGCTTGGGCAGGGGAGGGACTGAAGCTTTCTTT,CASSLGRGGTEAFF
TRBV5-4,-,12,TRBJ2-1,-,TGTGCCAGCAGCTTGTCCCGGGGAGAGCAGTTCTTC,CASSLSRGEQFF
TRBV6-5,TRBD2,15,TRBJ2-7,-,TGTGCCAGCAGTTACGTGGCGGGAGGTTCCTACGAGCAGTACTTC,CASSYVAGGSYEQYF
TRBV5-1,-,15,TRBJ1-2,-,TGCGCCAGCAGCTTCTCACCTCAGGTGAACTATGGCTACACCTTC,CASSFSPQVNYGYTF
TRBV14,TRBD2,18,TRBJ2-1,once,TGTGCCAGCAGCCAACATGGCGGGAGGGCGAGCTCCTACAATGAGCAGTTCTTC,CASSQHGGRASSYNEQFF
TRBV30,-,13,TRBJ1-6,-,TGTGCCTGGAGTTCCACTCAATATTCACCCCTCCACTTT,CAWSSTQYSPLHF
TRBV7-3,TRBD1,15,TRBJ1-6,-,TGTGCCAGCAGCTCTGGGACAGGGGTGAGCTCACCCCTCCACTTT,CASSSGTGVSSPLHF
TRBV7-9,-,13,TRBJ2-1,-,TGTGCCAGCAGCCCTACGGCCTACAATGAGCAGTTCTTC,CASSPTAYNEQFF
TRBV10-1,-,16,TRBJ2-2,-,TGCGCCAGCAGTGAGTCTACTAGCAGAGCCACCGGGGAGCTGTTTTTT,CASSESTSRATGELFF
TRBV27,-,16,TRBJ1-1,-,TGTGCCAGCAGTTTTATACAACAGGGAGTGAACACTGAAGCTTTCTTT,CASSFIQQGVNTEAFF
TRBV14,TRBD1,15,TRBJ1-2,-,TGTGCCAGCAGCCATTGGACAGGGGGGTCCTATGGCTACACCTTC,CASSHWTGGSYGYTF
TRBV7-9,-,18,TRBJ2-1,-,TGTGCCAGCAGCTTTCGATCAGTGGGAGTAGGGGGCTACAATGAGCAGTTCTTC,CASSFRSVGVGGYNEQFF
TRBV2,-,14,TRBJ2-7,-,TGTGCCAGCAGTGAACGTCCCCCCGTTTACGAGCAGTACTTC,CASSERPPVYEQYF
TRBV4-2,TRBD1,15,TRBJ2-5,few,TGTGCCAGCAGCCAAGCCCAAGGGGGCGCCGAGACCCAGTACTTC,CASSQAQGGAETQYF
TRBV28,-,17,TRBJ2-7,-,TGTGCCAGCAGTTTATGCCAGTCTGGGCAGGGGTTATGCGAGCAGTACTTC,CASSLCQSGQGLCEQYF
TRBV6-5,-,14,TRBJ2-5,-,TGTGCCAGCAACCCCGGAGATATCCAAGAGACCCAGTACTTC,CASNPGDIQETQYF
TRBV19,TRBD1,15,TRBJ1-5,-,TGTGCCAGTAGTATTTTCACAGGGGCACTTTCGCCCCAGCATTTT,CASSIFTGALSPQHF
TRBV28,TRBD1,16,TRBJ1-1,-,TGTGCCAGCAGTTCGATCGCCGGGACAGAGAACACTGAAGCTTTCTTT,CASSSIAGTENTEAFF
TRBV24-1,-,15,TRBJ1-5,-,TGTGCCACCGCCTCGGGAAGGGATAGCAATCAGCCCCAGCATTTT,CATASGRDSNQPQHF
TRBV29-1,TRBD1,14,TRBJ1-1,-,TGCAGCGCTCAACCCTCAGGGGGGCACACTGAAGCTTTCTTT,CSAQPSGGHTEAFF
TRBV6-5,-,14,TRBJ2-3,once,TGTGCCAGCAGGGGGAGTACTAGCACAGATACGCAGTATTTT,CASRGSTSTDTQYF
TRBV2,-,16,TRBJ1-2,-,TGTGCCAGCAAGGGGGGGCAGGGAAGCCTTAACTATGGCTACACCTTC,CASKGGQGSLNYGYTF
TRBV18,-,15,TRBJ2-6,-,TGTGCCAGCTCGTACAGGAACTCTGGGGCCAACGTCCTGACTTTC,CASSYRNSGANVLTF
TRBV5-1,-,15,TRBJ1-5,-,TGCGCCAGCAGCATAGGACTCCGAGGCGATCAGCCCCAGCATTTT,CASSIGLRGDQPQHF
TRBV20-1,-,10,TRBJ2-5,-,TGCAGTGCTCAGATGGAGACCCAGTACTTC,CSAQMETQYF
TRBV9,-,13,TRBJ1-2,-,TGTGCCAGCAGCGTAGATGCGGGCTATGGCTACACCTTC,CASSVDAGYGYTF
TRBV2,-,14,TRBJ1-2,-,TGTGCCAGCAGGCAAGTGGACGGACTCTATGGCTACACCTTC,CASRQVDGLYGYTF
TRBV11-2,-,14,TRBJ1-1,-,TGTGCCAGCAGCTGGGAGGCCAGGACCACTGAAGCTTTCTTT,CASSWEARTTEAFF